The 6 T cell receptor beta chains listed next were all sequenced from one sample in a study of human T cells and chemical hapten exposure. TCRdb passed the RACE reads through MiXCR, listing each CDR3 protein once. The sample contains approximately 400,000 distinct CDR3 sequences, 5% to 6.5% of which appear only once. As to time point: pre-sensitization, week 0. This sample's treatment: therapeutic diphenylcyclopropenone sensitization with weekly scalp DPC. The sample in question was whole blood, obtained in connection with sensitization to the hapten diphenylcyclopropenone (DPC). The receptors stem from a woman in her forties or fifties with alopecia areata. Some clones in this sample may be carry-over from other donors' samples.

At least ten counts were recorded for this clonotype. This chain connects TRBV29-1 to TRBJ2-1; TRBD2 matches at 10 bases. V gave up 5 bases and J gave up 2 bases; unmatched junction bases: 6. The CDR3 runs 15 residues. Germline V gene data show CDR1 as SQVTM and CDR2 as ANQGSEA. In DNA, the CDR3 is TGCAGCGTTCTTTCTAGCGGGGGAACCTACAATGAGCAGTTCTTC. Protein: CSVLSSGGTYNEQFF.

This clonotype was counted a few times. The chain employs TRBV2 and TRBJ2-2, with D possibly called TRBD1 or TRBD2 (5 bases each). V lost 6 bases and J lost 0, with 8 bases in between. Germline V CDR1 and CDR2: SNHLY, FYNNEI. The CDR3 spans 14 residues. In DNA, the CDR3 is TGTGCCAGCAGGGGACGGGCGAACACCGGGGAGCTGTTTTTT. Translating gives CASRGRANTGELFF.

The chain is built from TRBV5-4 and TRBJ2-5, with D possibly being TRBD1 (6 bases). The germline CDR1 and CDR2 sequences are SGHNT and YYREEE (reference sequence). Trimming left V 2 bases short and J 5 bases short, with 13 bases between. This CDR3 has 14 residues. CDR3 sequence reads: CASSLGGSYETQYF. CDR3 DNA: TGTGCCAGCAGCTTAGGGGGTAGTTATGAGACCCAGTACTTC.

V and J are TRBV21-1 and TRBJ1-1. TRBV21-1 is labeled a pseudogene. CDR3 size: 13 residues. In nucleotides, the CDR3 is TGTGCCAGCAGCAAAGGGTCTCAGGGAGGAGCTTTCTTT. It specifies CASSKGSQGGAFF.

This chain connects TRBV11-2 to TRBJ1-2; D is possibly TRBD1 (6 bases). The CDR3 runs to 14 residues. Trimming removed 5 bases at V and 6 bases at J, with 16 bases between. The germline V gene has CDR1 SGHAT and CDR2 FQNNGV. This CDR3 reads CASSPLTGGHGYTF. CDR3 bases: TGTGCCAGCAGCCCGCTGACAGGCGGCCATGGCTACACCTTC.

The table lists this clonotype with many counts. The J gene is TRBJ2-5, the V gene TRBV5-1, with D unresolved. Germline V gene lookup returns CDR1 SGHRS and CDR2 YFSETQ. Trimming cost V 4 bases and J 2 bases, with 12 bases left between them. This CDR3 is built from 14 residues. The CDR3 DNA reads as TGCGCCAGCAGCCCCATGAGTCCTCAAGAGACCCAGTACTTC. Residues: CASSPMSPQETQYF.